The text below deals with one TCR beta chain. The data belong to a study of blood T cell repertoires in COVID-19. Study overall: The United States, Italy and Spain supplied acute and convalescent COVID-19 samples.

The method was immunoSEQ multiplex PCR; TCRdb's version includes in-frame clones alone and lacks a portion of them. This sample carries 350,000 to 550,000 clones, roughly 89% of them seen once, and the ten largest clones take approximately 4.3%. The CDR3 totals 14 residues. V shed 2 bases and J shed 5 bases, with 12 bases lying between them. CDR1 MNHEY and CDR2 SVGAGI come from the germline V gene. The TCR was taken from a woman aged 30 to 39 with acute or convalescent COVID-19. This chain links TRBV6-5 with TRBJ1-2, with D possibly being TRBD1 (6 bases). Sequenced material: peripheral blood. CDR3 coding DNA: TGTGCCAGCAGTTACGCCGGGAGGGGGTATGGCTACACCTTC. This encodes CASSYAGRGYGYTF.